These T cell receptor beta chains were read from a single sample in a study of blood T cell repertoires in COVID-19. Profiling relied on immunoSEQ multiplex PCR, and the TCRdb table lists in-frame clones only, not all of them. The table lists around 450,000 clones, 90% of them singletons. Sequencing input: PBMCs or T cells enriched from blood (not recorded which). The receptors originated from a young man who had recovered from COVID-19. CDR3s include the opening cysteine and the closing phenylalanine or tryptophan. A D gene is named only where the DNA matches it firmly. Some rows mark clone size as missing; the rest say once, few, many or name a class of expanded clone.

>TRBJ1-2|-|-|TRBV6-5
CASRETSFGYGYTF
TGTGCCAGCAGAGAGACTTCCTTTGGGTATGGCTACACCTTC
>TRBJ1-5|-|-|TRBV9
CASSPGPDPNQPQHF
TGTGCCAGCAGCCCAGGTCCGGATCCCAATCAGCCCCAGCATTTT
>TRBJ1-1|-|-|TRBV9
CASSVEQGTRNTEAFF
TGTGCCAGCAGCGTCGAACAGGGTACCAGGAACACTGAAGCTTTCTTT
>TRBJ1-1|TRBD1|-|TRBV29-1
CSVEDRSGGTEAFF
TGCAGCGTTGAAGATCGGTCAGGGGGGACTGAAGCTTTCTTT
>TRBJ1-1|-|-|TRBV10-3
CAISDWQNTEAFF
TGTGCCATCAGTGATTGGCAGAACACTGAAGCTTTCTTT
>TRBJ1-5|-|few|TRBV15
CATSRGFEGVNQPQHF
TGTGCCACCAGCAGAGGCTTTGAAGGGGTTAATCAGCCCCAGCATTTT
>TRBJ1-2|-|-|TRBV28
CASSPAGNYGYTF
TGTGCCAGCAGCCCGGCGGGGAACTATGGCTACACCTTC
>TRBJ1-1|-|-|TRBV15
CATSRTRGPEAFF
TGTGCCACCAGCAGAACACGAGGCCCTGAAGCTTTCTTT
>TRBJ2-5|-|-|TRBV28
CASSIDRPQETQYF
TGTGCCAGCAGCATCGACAGGCCCCAAGAGACCCAGTACTTC
>TRBJ2-1|-|-|TRBV5-1
CASSVSGTSNEQFF
TGCGCCAGCAGCGTCTCCGGGACTTCGAATGAGCAGTTCTTC
>TRBJ1-6|-|-|TRBV19
CASSIQGSYNSPLHF
TGTGCCAGTAGTATACAGGGATCCTATAATTCACCCCTCCACTTT
>TRBJ1-6|-|-|TRBV28
CASSLVAGPLHF
TGTGCCAGCAGTTTAGTAGCGGGACCCCTCCACTTT
>TRBJ1-6|-|-|TRBV5-5
CASSEFDRVYSPLHF
TGTGCCAGCAGCGAATTCGACAGAGTATATTCACCCCTCCACTTT
>TRBJ2-7|-|few|TRBV11-2
CASSFRGDWQYF
TGTGCCAGCAGCTTTAGAGGGGACTGGCAGTACTTC
>TRBJ2-7|TRBD2|-|TRBV5-4
CASSLAGGSRAYEQYF
TGTGCCAGCAGCTTGGCGGGAGGGTCCCGCGCCTACGAGCAGTACTTC
>TRBJ1-5|-|-|TRBV4-1
CASSQRRDQPQHF
TGCGCCAGCAGCCAAAGGAGGGATCAGCCCCAGCATTTT
>TRBJ1-2|TRBD1|once|TRBV9
CASSAGQGGGPLNYGYTF
TGTGCCAGCAGCGCGGGACAGGGAGGAGGACCGCTTAACTATGGCTACACCTTC
>TRBJ1-2|TRBD1|-|TRBV20-1
CSASSGTGNFYTF
TGCAGTGCTAGTTCTGGGACAGGGAACTTCTACACCTTC
>TRBJ2-2|-|-|TRBV5-1
CASSPVGGEFTGELFF
TGCGCCAGCAGCCCGGTAGGGGGAGAATTTACCGGGGAGCTGTTTTTT
>TRBJ1-6|-|-|TRBV6-6
CASGPPLHF
TGTGCCAGCGGGCCACCCCTCCACTTT
>TRBJ2-1|TRBD2|-|TRBV2
CASNLAGVGEQFF
TGTGCCAGCAACCTAGCGGGAGTGGGGGAGCAGTTCTTC
>TRBJ2-1|-|-|TRBV7-3
CASSPDSSSFNEQFF
TGTGCCAGCAGCCCGGACTCCTCATCCTTCAATGAGCAGTTCTTC
>TRBJ1-5|-|-|TRBV27
CASRRGNPLSNQPQHF
TGTGCCAGCAGGCGGGGTAATCCCCTTAGCAATCAGCCCCAGCATTTT
>TRBJ2-1|-|-|TRBV9
CASSAGTSYNEQFF
TGTGCCAGCAGCGCCGGGACAAGTTACAATGAGCAGTTCTTC
>TRBJ2-5|TRBD2|once|TRBV2
CASSEILAGGLQETQYF
TGTGCCAGCAGTGAAATCCTAGCGGGAGGCCTCCAAGAGACCCAGTACTTC
>TRBJ1-2|-|-|TRBV5-1
CASSLEAGNYGYTF
TGCGCCAGCAGCTTGGAGGCAGGGAACTATGGCTACACCTTC
>TRBJ1-3|-|-|TRBV3-1/TRBV3-2
CASSRREAGNTIYF
TGTGCCAGCAGCCGCCGGGAAGCTGGAAACACCATATATTTT
>TRBJ1-1|-|-|TRBV25-1
CASSVPGHTEAFF
TGTGCCAGCAGTGTCCCAGGGCACACTGAAGCTTTCTTT
>TRBJ2-1|-|-|TRBV12-3/TRBV12-4
CASSLVGNDEQFF
TGTGCCAGCAGTTTAGTCGGGAACGATGAGCAGTTCTTC
>TRBJ2-1|TRBD1|-|TRBV5-1
CASSLNGQGADEQFF
TGCGCCAGCAGCTTAAATGGACAGGGGGCGGATGAGCAGTTCTTC
>TRBJ2-1|-|-|TRBV10-1
CASGTPGLNEQFF
TGCGCCAGCGGCACACCGGGACTTAATGAGCAGTTCTTC
>TRBJ2-3|-|-|TRBV6-4
CASSYKTGSGDTQYF
TGTGCCAGCAGCTACAAGACAGGAAGCGGAGATACGCAGTATTTT
>TRBJ2-5|TRBD2|-|TRBV11-2
CASSLDLRGRQETQYF
TGTGCCAGCAGCTTAGATCTGCGGGGGAGGCAAGAGACCCAGTACTTC
>TRBJ2-2|-|once|TRBV7-3
CASSTKNTGELFF
TGTGCCAGCAGTACAAAGAACACCGGGGAGCTGTTTTTT
>TRBJ1-2|-|-|TRBV5-4
CASSLLTGLDGYTF
TGTGCCAGCAGCTTACTTACAGGGCTCGATGGCTACACCTTC
>TRBJ1-2|TRBD1|-|TRBV7-2
CASSSQGIRNYGYTF
TGTGCCAGCAGCTCACAGGGGATTCGTAACTATGGCTACACCTTC
>TRBJ2-7|-|few|TRBV7-3
CASSLTGSHEQYF
TGTGCCAGCAGCTTAACCGGTAGCCACGAGCAGTACTTC
>TRBJ1-1|-|-|TRBV3-1/TRBV3-2
CASSPTDSEAFF
TGTGCCAGCAGCCCCACGGACAGTGAAGCTTTCTTT
>TRBJ2-1|TRBD2|-|TRBV4-1
CASSQDIAGGFNEQFF
TGCGCCAGCAGCCAAGATATAGCGGGAGGGTTCAATGAGCAGTTCTTC
>TRBJ1-2|-|-|TRBV19
CASSISLGLRGYTF
TGTGCCAGTAGTATAAGTTTGGGGCTCCGCGGCTACACCTTC
>TRBJ1-6|-|-|TRBV12-3/TRBV12-4
CASSLQGPLHF
TGTGCCAGCAGTTTGCAGGGCCCCCTCCACTTT
>TRBJ1-5|-|-|TRBV19
CASSIDGRGNQPQHF
TGTGCCAGTAGTATAGATGGCAGGGGCAATCAGCCCCAGCATTTT
>TRBJ2-2|-|-|TRBV19
CASSMGLTDANTGELFF
TGTGCCAGTAGTATGGGACTGACGGACGCGAACACCGGGGAGCTGTTTTTT
>TRBJ1-6|-|-|TRBV5-4
CASSQGYNSPLHF
TGTGCCAGCAGTCAGGGCTATAATTCACCCCTCCACTTT
>TRBJ1-5|-|-|TRBV18
CASSPQGGDQPQHF
TGTGCCAGCTCACCACAGGGGGGGGATCAGCCCCAGCATTTT
>TRBJ1-3|TRBD1|few|TRBV27
CASSSKQGAAGNTIYF
TGTGCCAGCAGTTCCAAACAGGGGGCGGCAGGAAACACCATATATTTT